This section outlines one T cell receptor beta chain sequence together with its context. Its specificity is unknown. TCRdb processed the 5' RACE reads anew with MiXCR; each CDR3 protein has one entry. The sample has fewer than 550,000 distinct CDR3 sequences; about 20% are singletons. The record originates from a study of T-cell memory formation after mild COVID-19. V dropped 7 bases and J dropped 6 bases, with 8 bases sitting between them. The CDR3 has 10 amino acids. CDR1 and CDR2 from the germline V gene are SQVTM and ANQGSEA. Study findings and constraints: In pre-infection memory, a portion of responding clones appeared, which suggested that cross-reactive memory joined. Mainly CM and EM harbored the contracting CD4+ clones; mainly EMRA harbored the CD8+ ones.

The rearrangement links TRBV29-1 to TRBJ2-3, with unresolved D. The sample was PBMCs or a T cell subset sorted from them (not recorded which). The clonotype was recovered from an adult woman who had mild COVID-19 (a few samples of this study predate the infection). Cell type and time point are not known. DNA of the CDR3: TGCAGCGCCCGCCAGGATACGCAGTATTTT. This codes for CSARQDTQYF.